These 18 T cell receptor beta chains were all obtained from the same sample, sequenced in a study of T cell responses to AZD1222 COVID-19 vaccine. Using immunoSEQ multiplex PCR, the repertoire was profiled, and TCRdb retains in-frame clones only, with some absent. The table has approximately 150,000 clones, 80% to 95% seen once; the top ten hold about 3.3%. The sequences come from peripheral blood, collected 28 days after the second AZD1222 dose. Receptors were obtained from an adult who received the AZD1222 COVID-19 vaccine.

This clone came up a few times. V gene TRBV18 combines with J gene TRBJ2-7; 8 nucleotides match TRBD1. The germline V gene encodes CDR1 KGHSH and CDR2 LQKENI. The junction had 14 bases not matched to a gene; V was cut back by 4 bases and J by 3 bases. The CDR3 has 17 amino acids. CDR3 region: CASSQSRGREIIYEQYF. Written as DNA, the CDR3 is TGTGCCAGCTCACAATCCAGGGGGCGCGAGATCATCTACGAGCAGTACTTC.

The chain employs TRBV5-1 and TRBJ2-2; D gene unclear. The CDR3 is made up of 15 amino acids. Germline V lookup: CDR1 SGHRS, CDR2 YFSETQ. Trimming removed 4 bases from V and 3 bases from J, with 13 bases in between. The CDR3 coding sequence is TGCGCCAGCAGCCTGAATAGCCCTGACACCGGGGAGCTGTTTTTT. Protein product: CASSLNSPDTGELFF.

Here the CDR3 reads CAISIGTDTEAFF. The CDR3 DNA is TGTGCCATCAGCATAGGGACAGACACTGAAGCTTTCTTT. The chain recombines TRBV10-3 with TRBJ1-1; 7 nucleotides line up with TRBD1. Germline lookup yields CDR1 ENHRY and CDR2 SYGVKD. The CDR3 is 13 amino acids. After removal of 6 bases from V and 3 bases from J, the junction contained 4 bases not matched to a gene.

CDR3 in DNA: TGTGCCAGCAGCCTCGGGACAGGGGCCACTGAAGCTTTCTTT. Amino acid sequence: CASSLGTGATEAFF. This chain links TRBV9 with TRBJ1-1, with 10 bases identical to TRBD1. Per germline, CDR1 SGDLS and CDR2 YYNGEE. This CDR3 contains 14 residues. With V trimmed by 4 bases and J by 4 bases, 4 bases remained unmatched.

The chain is built from TRBV5-4 and TRBJ2-7; D is uncertain. The V gene lost 0 bases and the J gene lost 2 bases, with 9 bases spanning the gap. The CDR3 is 14 residues long. Germline V gene data show CDR1 as SGHNT and CDR2 as YYREEE (reference sequence). The CDR3 DNA sequence: TGTGCCAGCAGCTTGGACAGAACTACCTACGAGCAGTACTTC. It encodes CASSLDRTTYEQYF.

DNA of the CDR3: TGTGCCAGCAGTTTATGGGGGACAGGGTTTAATGAAAAACTGTTTTTT. Its protein product is CASSLWGTGFNEKLFF. The chain uses TRBV27 and TRBJ1-4; 9 nucleotides match TRBD1. The CDR3 length is 16 residues. Per germline, CDR1 MNHEY and CDR2 SMNVEV (reference sequence). V dropped 1 base and J dropped 4; count of bases not matched to a gene: 4.

The V and J genes are TRBV19 and TRBJ1-5; 12 bases are a match to TRBD1. The CDR3 consists of 15 residues. The germline gives CDR1 LNHDA, CDR2 SQIVND (reference sequence). Losses at the gene ends were 5 bases for V and 5 bases for J; bases not matched to a gene: 4. This chain's CDR3 is CASSSGQGAYQPQHF. The CDR3 coding sequence is TGTGCCAGTAGTTCGGGACAGGGGGCTTATCAGCCCCAGCATTTT.

This clone was observed a single time. The chain combines TRBV27 with TRBJ2-4; perhaps TRBD2 as D (7 bases). The CDR3 is 16 amino acids. Germline V gives CDR1 MNHEY, CDR2 SMNVEV (reference sequence). The germline V and J ends were trimmed by 3 bases and 0 bases, with 12 bases remaining between them. The CDR3 DNA reads as TGTGCCAGCAGTTTGGGGGGGGCCTTAGCCAAAAACATTCAGTACTTC. Translated, it gives CASSLGGALAKNIQYF.

This chain uses TRBV10-3 with TRBJ1-1, with TRBD1 identical over 7 bases. The V segment lost 0 bases and the J segment 8 bases; nucleotides outside the gene matches: 9. CDR3 size: 15 residues. Looked up from germline, CDR1 is ENHRY and CDR2 is SYGVKD. CDR3 protein: CAISESEDRPLEAFF. Here the CDR3 DNA reads TGTGCCATCAGTGAGTCGGAGGACAGGCCCCTAGAAGCTTTCTTT.

The chain is built from TRBV10-3 and TRBJ2-2; D assignment may be TRBD1 or TRBD2 (5 bases each). Germline V gene data show CDR1 as ENHRY and CDR2 as SYGVKD. This CDR3 is built from 15 residues. The CDR3 loop is CAMGFGTQHTGELFF. The CDR3 DNA reads TGTGCAATGGGTTTTGGGACCCAACACACCGGGGAGCTGTTTTTT.

The J gene is TRBJ2-5, the V gene TRBV19; 8 positions match TRBD1. CDR3 size: 15 residues. The trim removed 5 bases at V and 5 bases at J, leaving 10 bases unmatched. In germline, CDR1 is LNHDA, CDR2 SQIVND (reference sequence). Here the CDR3 DNA reads TGTGCCAGTAGTCCCCGGACAGGGATCAGGGAGACCCAGTACTTC. Encoded protein: CASSPRTGIRETQYF.

The chain is built from TRBV23-1 and TRBJ1-1; D unclear. TRBV23-1 belongs to the ORF category, with a function that is uncertain. Between the trimmed V and J ends, which lost 0 bases and 0 bases, there was a span of 8 bases. The CDR3 consists of 15 residues. CDR3 in DNA: TGCGCCAGCAGTCAATCGAACCAGATGAACACTGAAGCTTTCTTT. Translating it yields CASSQSNQMNTEAFF.

This chain's CDR3 is CASRVLGGATNEKLFF. Here the CDR3 DNA reads TGTGCCAGCAGAGTTCTGGGGGGCGCAACTAATGAAAAACTGTTTTTT. This chain links TRBV27 with TRBJ1-4, with D possibly being TRBD1 (6 bases). Germline-derived CDR1 and CDR2 are MNHEY and SMNVEV (reference sequence). This CDR3 has 16 amino acids. V was cut by 6 bases and J by 0 bases, with 14 bases left in between.

V is TRBV18 and J is TRBJ2-1, with D perhaps TRBD1 (6 bases). Trimming pared 2 bases from V and 9 bases from J, leaving 8 bases between. The CDR3 is 12 residues long. The germline V gene encodes CDR1 KGHSH and CDR2 LQKENI. CDR3 coding DNA: TGTGCCAGCTCACCAGGGGGCAGTGAGCAGTTCTTC. Translated: CASSPGGSEQFF.

The chain uses TRBV12-3 or TRBV12-4 and TRBJ1-5; tentatively, D is TRBD1 (5 bases). Trimming removed 7 bases at V and 1 base at J, with 8 bases between. There are 13 residues in the CDR3. For the CDR3, the DNA is TGTGCCAGCATAGGGGAGAGCAATCAGCCCCAGCATTTT. As protein: CASIGESNQPQHF.

This chain uses TRBV29-1 with TRBJ1-1; D unresolved. V shed 0 bases and J shed 6 bases, with 11 bases lying between them. The germline gives CDR1 SQVTM, CDR2 ANQGSEA. The CDR3 spans 13 residues. This chain's CDR3 is CSVEDPGWAEAFF. For the CDR3, the DNA is TGCAGCGTTGAAGATCCGGGGTGGGCTGAAGCTTTCTTT.

The V call is TRBV3-1 (or the pseudogene TRBV3-2), the J call TRBJ1-1; D gene ambiguous. CDR3 length equals 14 residues. Trimming pared 6 bases from V and 0 bases from J, leaving 11 bases between. CDR1 and CDR2 (germline): LGHDT, YNNKEL (reference sequence). The CDR3 protein is CASRETQMNTEAFF. DNA for the CDR3: TGTGCCAGCAGGGAGACCCAGATGAACACTGAAGCTTTCTTT.

The genes are TRBV4-1 and TRBJ2-5; 8 positions agree with TRBD2. Trimming at V came to 4 bases and at J to 4 bases, leaving 8 bases not matched to a gene. This CDR3 contains 15 residues. Germline V gene lookup returns CDR1 MGHRA and CDR2 YSYEKL. CDR3 sequence (DNA): TGCGCCAGCAGCCTCAGGAGGCTAGCGGGAGAGACCCAGTACTTC. It is translated as CASSLRRLAGETQYF.